The 6 T cell receptor beta chains presented below share a single source sample, sequenced in a study of type 1 and type 2 diabetes patients. Genomic DNA was the PCR template. Amplification of the beta chain CDR3 used 30 forward and 13 reverse multiplex primers. TCRdb re-derived calls from the multiplex PCR reads in MiXCR, one entry per CDR3 protein. The table shows some 250,000 distinct CDR3 sequences, with roughly 50% occurring only once. The sequenced sample consisted of peripheral blood mononuclear cells (PBMCs). The receptors shown here come from a man younger than 35 with type 2 diabetes.

The rearrangement joins TRBV6-1 to TRBJ2-2; no definite D call. The V and J ends lost 0 bases and 3 bases respectively, with 20 bases between them. Germline CDR1 and CDR2: MNHNS and SASEGT. There are 19 residues in the CDR3. In DNA form, the CDR3 reads TGTGCCAGCAGTGAAGCGGGCCCGCCTGTCGGACGTCACACCGGGGAGCTGTTTTTT. Translating gives CASSEAGPPVGRHTGELFF.

This clonotype was recorded many times. The rearrangement uses TRBV2 and TRBJ2-7, with 7 bases lining up with TRBD2. Germline CDR1 SNHLY, CDR2 FYNNEI. The CDR3 contains 16 residues. The V gene end was trimmed by 3 bases and the J gene end by 1 base; junction bases not matched to a gene: 9. The CDR3 DNA is TGTGCCAGCAGTGAGATTGGCGGGAGACAATCCTACGAGCAGTACTTC. Translation gives CASSEIGGRQSYEQYF.

The chain carries TRBV19 and TRBJ1-5; D is perhaps TRBD1 (6 bases). This CDR3 has 12 residues. Germline CDR1 reads LNHDA; CDR2 reads SQIVND (reference sequence). The V and J ends lost 5 bases and 6 bases respectively, with 8 bases between them. CDR3 nucleotides: TGTGCCAGTAGTCAGGGGCTTCAGCCCCAGCATTTT. Encoded protein: CASSQGLQPQHF.

This clonotype was seen a handful of times. The chain uses TRBV7-2 and TRBJ2-7; 9 bases agree with TRBD1. Germline trimming cut 4 bases from V and 6 bases from J; bases unmatched to any gene: 10. The CDR3 loop spans 15 amino acids. Germline loops: CDR1 SGHTA, CDR2 FQGNSA. The CDR3 DNA follows: TGTGCCAGCAGCTCCTCCCGCGGACAGGGGAGCGAGCAGTACTTC. It translates to CASSSSRGQGSEQYF.

Details on this clonotype: A clone one base away is much larger, so this may be a read error. The V gene is TRBV2, the J gene TRBJ1-4, with D tentatively TRBD1 (6 bases). The germline V gene encodes CDR1 SNHLY and CDR2 FYNNEI. This CDR3 contains 14 residues. CDR3 region: CASEGVRRNEKLLF. CDR3 nucleotides: TGTGCCAGCGAGGGGGTGCGCAGGAATGAAAAACTGCTTTTT.

The rearrangement links TRBV6-6 to TRBJ2-7; D might be TRBD1 or TRBD2, each matching 5 bases. The CDR3 spans 20 residues. Trimming removed 5 bases from V and 0 bases from J, with 29 bases in between. From germline, CDR1 is MNHNY and CDR2 SVGAGI (reference sequence). The CDR3 loop reads CASSLGAAGPIEGPSYEQYF. Here the CDR3 DNA reads TGTGCCAGCAGTCTCGGGGCAGCCGGGCCGATTGAGGGTCCCTCCTACGAGCAGTACTTC.